Only a few counts were recorded for the clone carrying this T cell receptor beta chain. The antigen remains undetermined. Individuals with ophthalmopathy presented a Clinical Activity Score of at least 3, a NOSPECS grade of at least 4 and a duration under 3 months. More than 8 ml fresh peripheral blood yielded the PBMCs. This sample stems from a study of T cells in Graves' hyperthyroidism and ophthalmopathy. Whole-study context: Pretreatment peripheral blood was obtained at initial diagnosis.

CDR1 is WNHNN, CDR2 SYGVQD, per germline (reference sequence). The CDR3 consists of 13 residues. V was trimmed by 2 bases and J by 9 bases, leaving 13 bases between them. The source material, RNA transcripts, was used to amplify TCR beta CDR3 regions. The HTBI set primed first-round TCR CDR3 RT-PCR. A single record per CDR3 protein comes from TCRdb applying MiXCR to the multiplex PCR reads. The profile shows around 300,000 distinct CDR3 sequences, around 15% of them singletons. General study findings and limits: Within blood appeared most thyroid clonotypes that had expanded above 0.001.

Input material: blood. This chain joins TRBV10-1 and TRBJ1-1; D call uncertain. This sequence originates from a woman aged 35 to 49 with Graves' ophthalmopathy. The CDR3 loop reads CASSEGANLKAFF. As DNA, the CDR3 is TGCGCCAGCAGTGAGGGCGCTAACCTGAAAGCTTTCTTT.